One TCR beta chain is described in this entry. No count is recorded, but by frequency this clonotype is medium-sized (0.01 to 0.1%). Its recognized antigen is unknown. The run used an Illumina MiSeq. The reads, reprocessed by TCRdb, yield one row per CDR3 protein sequence and no DNA. This specimen's table enumerates about 1,600 distinct CDR3 sequences. Over 9.5% of the sample is in the top ten clones. CDR1 and CDR2 were assigned from the germline V gene as SGHTA and FQGNSA. From cysteine to phenylalanine, the CDR3 is 13 amino acids long. The protein alone is recorded here. The source of the sample is a study of diagnostic markers for celiac disease (dated by TCRdb to the early 2020s).

This clonotype originated in a human donor. Recombination linked TRBV7-2 to TRBJ2-1. The sequencing sample was made of either unsorted cells or a sorted T cell fraction (not recorded which). The CDR3 here reads CASSLQVYNEQFF.